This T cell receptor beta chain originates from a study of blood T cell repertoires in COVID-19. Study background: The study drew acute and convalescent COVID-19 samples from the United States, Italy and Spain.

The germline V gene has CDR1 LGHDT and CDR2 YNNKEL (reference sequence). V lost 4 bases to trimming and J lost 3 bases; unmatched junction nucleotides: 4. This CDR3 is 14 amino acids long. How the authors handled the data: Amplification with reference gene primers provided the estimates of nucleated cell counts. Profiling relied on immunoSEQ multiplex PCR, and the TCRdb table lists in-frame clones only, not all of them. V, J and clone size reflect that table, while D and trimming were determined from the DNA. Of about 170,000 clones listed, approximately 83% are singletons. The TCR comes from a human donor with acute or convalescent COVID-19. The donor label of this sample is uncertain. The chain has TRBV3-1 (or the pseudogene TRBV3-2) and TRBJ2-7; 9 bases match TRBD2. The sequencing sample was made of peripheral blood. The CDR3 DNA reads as TGTGCCAGCAGCCTCTTAGCGGGGGTCTACGAGCAGTACTTC. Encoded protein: CASSLLAGVYEQYF.